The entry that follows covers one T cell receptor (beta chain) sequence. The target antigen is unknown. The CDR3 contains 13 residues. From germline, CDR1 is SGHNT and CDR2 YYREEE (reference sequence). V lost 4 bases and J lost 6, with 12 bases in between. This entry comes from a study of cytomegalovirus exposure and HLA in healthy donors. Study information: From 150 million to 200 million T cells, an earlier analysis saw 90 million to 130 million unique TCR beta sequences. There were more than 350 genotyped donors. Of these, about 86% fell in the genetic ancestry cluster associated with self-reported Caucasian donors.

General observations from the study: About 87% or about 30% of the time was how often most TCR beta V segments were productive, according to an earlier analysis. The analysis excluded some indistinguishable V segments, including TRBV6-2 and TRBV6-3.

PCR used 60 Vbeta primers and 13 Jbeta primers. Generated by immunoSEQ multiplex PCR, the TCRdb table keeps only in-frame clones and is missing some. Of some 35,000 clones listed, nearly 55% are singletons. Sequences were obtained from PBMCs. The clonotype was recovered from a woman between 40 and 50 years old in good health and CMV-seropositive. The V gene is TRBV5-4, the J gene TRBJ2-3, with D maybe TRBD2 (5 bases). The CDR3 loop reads CASSQLGPDTQYF. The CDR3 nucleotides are TGTGCCAGCAGCCAACTAGGTCCGGATACGCAGTATTTT.